This TCR beta chain came from a study of response to subunit inactivated influenza vaccine (dated by TCRdb to between 2018 and 2020). As for the study more broadly: To follow how T cells responded to a trivalent subunit inactivated influenza vaccine, the researchers relied on deep quantitative profiling of the T cell receptor repertoire. Paper-wide results and their limitations: The authors suggested that each seasonal influenza vaccination may recruit only a limited number of new T cells.

Libraries were made using RT-PCR. Sequencing instrument: Illumina HiSeq 2500. TCRdb reworked the public reads: Q25 trimming with fastp, MiXCR clone assembly, productive beta chains retained. Rows with a matching CDR3 protein are joined into one entry that keeps the most common DNA and genes. This sample holds more than 700,000 distinct CDR3 sequences; roughly 20% were observed only once. The ten largest clones add up to 10% of the sample. V is shortened by 7 bases, J by 5 bases, and the region joining them spans 24 bases. Sequences SGHVS (CDR1) and FQNEAQ (CDR2) are obtained from the germline V gene. CDR3 length: 16 amino acids, cysteine to phenylalanine. Only the CDR3 portion is preserved as DNA: 48 bases, with reading frame beginning at the first base. Regarding this clonotype: The specificity of this receptor is unknown. One base away there is no much larger clone; base qualities are not given.

The rearranged segments are TRBV7-8 and TRBJ2-7; the D gene remains uncertain. The TCR sequence derives from a man aged 50-60 years who received an inactivated influenza vaccine. Donor details come from another sample of the same person, matched by shared clones. The sample consisted of PBMCs from blood, taken 5 days after vaccination. The DNA reads as follows: TGTGCCAGCACCCAGAGAAACCGGTTTAGCTACGACGAGCAGTACTTC. The resulting protein is CASTQRNRFSYDEQYF.